The rows below give T cell receptor beta chains drawn from one sample of a study of T-cell memory formation after mild COVID-19. TCRdb re-called the 5' RACE reads through MiXCR, storing one row per CDR3 protein. The sample has 350,000 to 500,000 distinct CDR3 sequences, over 15% seen once. The specimen was PBMCs or a T cell subset sorted from them (not recorded which). Receptors originate from a man between 18 and 29 years old who had mild COVID-19 (a few samples of this study predate the infection). Cell type and time point are not known. The CDR3 runs from the conserved cysteine through the conserved F or W. Fields, in order: CDR3 length, V gene, CDR3 protein.

CDR3 length: 12
V gene: TRBV28
CDR3 protein: CASSFQSGEQYF

CDR3 length: 16
V gene: TRBV7-9
CDR3 protein: CASSPGSVPLNQPQHF

CDR3 length: 13
V gene: TRBV12-3/TRBV12-4
CDR3 protein: CASSFQGGGTIYF

CDR3 length: 13
V gene: TRBV6-1
CDR3 protein: CASSAAGGNTQYF

CDR3 length: 15
V gene: TRBV20-1
CDR3 protein: CSARVGGLRGTEAFF

CDR3 length: 15
V gene: TRBV14
CDR3 protein: CASSQTGTGSFEQYF

CDR3 length: 15
V gene: TRBV5-4
CDR3 protein: CASTLGAPGGTEAFF

CDR3 length: 14
V gene: TRBV29-1
CDR3 protein: CSVTHAPGGETQYF

CDR3 length: 13
V gene: TRBV28
CDR3 protein: CASRDGGNQPQHF

CDR3 length: 16
V gene: TRBV7-2
CDR3 protein: CASSSKPTGILFEAFF

CDR3 length: 13
V gene: TRBV4-1
CDR3 protein: CASTFVQGETQYF

CDR3 length: 13
V gene: TRBV18
CDR3 protein: CASSGEMNTEAFF

CDR3 length: 11
V gene: TRBV4-1
CDR3 protein: CASRTADTQYF

CDR3 length: 12
V gene: TRBV20-1
CDR3 protein: CSARALNQPQHF

CDR3 length: 17
V gene: TRBV7-2
CDR3 protein: CASSLNSGGAMGDTQYF

CDR3 length: 14
V gene: TRBV5-1
CDR3 protein: CASSLTSPLEEQYF

CDR3 length: 16
V gene: TRBV7-8
CDR3 protein: CASSLDHDSRYTEAFF

CDR3 length: 13
V gene: TRBV14
CDR3 protein: CASSQQLTGELFF

CDR3 length: 14
V gene: TRBV12-3/TRBV12-4
CDR3 protein: CASSLAPLGMEAFF

CDR3 length: 13
V gene: TRBV11-1
CDR3 protein: CASREVTTDTQYF

CDR3 length: 15
V gene: TRBV6-2/TRBV6-3
CDR3 protein: CASSYSGARYNEQFF

CDR3 length: 15
V gene: TRBV7-8
CDR3 protein: CASSLNLGQGNIQYF

CDR3 length: 15
V gene: TRBV7-9
CDR3 protein: CASSRFGGATGELFF

CDR3 length: 14
V gene: TRBV5-1
CDR3 protein: CASSLPLQGSEAFF

CDR3 length: 15
V gene: TRBV7-9
CDR3 protein: CASSYETTGNSPLHF

CDR3 length: 15
V gene: TRBV28
CDR3 protein: CASRQAGTLNQPQHF

CDR3 length: 17
V gene: TRBV18
CDR3 protein: CASSPPGPQVAKNIQYF

CDR3 length: 14
V gene: TRBV6-5
CDR3 protein: CASSVWGGVSGYTF

CDR3 length: 15
V gene: TRBV12-3/TRBV12-4
CDR3 protein: CASSSRMGSTDTQYF

CDR3 length: 12
V gene: TRBV5-1
CDR3 protein: CASIGLGTEAFF

CDR3 length: 12
V gene: TRBV7-9
CDR3 protein: CAKLQGEGGYTF

CDR3 length: 15
V gene: TRBV5-1
CDR3 protein: CASFRGKGMTDTQYF

CDR3 length: 18
V gene: TRBV6-5
CDR3 protein: CASSYSRGTGGSTDTQYF

CDR3 length: 17
V gene: TRBV3-1
CDR3 protein: CASSQDARFAGEETQYF

CDR3 length: 16
V gene: TRBV6-5
CDR3 protein: CASSYWGPDVQDTQYF

CDR3 length: 15
V gene: TRBV21-1
CDR3 protein: CASTPGQFISYEQYF

CDR3 length: 13
V gene: TRBV6-6
CDR3 protein: CASSQSREGTQYF

CDR3 length: 18
V gene: TRBV5-1
CDR3 protein: CASSGGQLPRSSYNEQFF

CDR3 length: 16
V gene: TRBV6-5
CDR3 protein: CASSYSPAGGNNEQFF

CDR3 length: 16
V gene: TRBV27
CDR3 protein: CASSSPDRGLYNEQFF

CDR3 length: 14
V gene: TRBV11-2
CDR3 protein: CASSSGSTGETQYF

CDR3 length: 15
V gene: TRBV20-1
CDR3 protein: CSARDLQVGQETQYF

CDR3 length: 14
V gene: TRBV4-1
CDR3 protein: CASSQRQGGYEQYF

CDR3 length: 14
V gene: TRBV9
CDR3 protein: CASSVEGSYNEQFF

CDR3 length: 15
V gene: TRBV4-3
CDR3 protein: CASSQDGPRASLQYF

CDR3 length: 12
V gene: TRBV6-2/TRBV6-3
CDR3 protein: CASSRDSASYTF

CDR3 length: 15
V gene: TRBV12-3/TRBV12-4
CDR3 protein: CASSFRGARTGELFF

CDR3 length: 15
V gene: TRBV9
CDR3 protein: CASSVVGLAHNEQFF

CDR3 length: 15
V gene: TRBV6-5
CDR3 protein: CASSPNWVGNQPQHF

CDR3 length: 15
V gene: TRBV5-1
CDR3 protein: CASSLGQGHPYEQYF

CDR3 length: 17
V gene: TRBV4-3
CDR3 protein: CASSPFFSGVRQETQYF

CDR3 length: 14
V gene: TRBV20-1
CDR3 protein: CSARDPGTMTEAFF

CDR3 length: 15
V gene: TRBV2
CDR3 protein: CASSERGTSTDTQYF

CDR3 length: 12
V gene: TRBV10-3
CDR3 protein: CAISRTGARYTF

CDR3 length: 16
V gene: TRBV9
CDR3 protein: CASSVGDRVGQETQYF

CDR3 length: 14
V gene: TRBV9
CDR3 protein: CASSPRGRGDTQYF

CDR3 length: 15
V gene: TRBV7-9
CDR3 protein: CASSLEKVSSYGYTF

CDR3 length: 16
V gene: TRBV6-5
CDR3 protein: CASSYGQGTPTDTQYF